The rows below give T cell receptor beta chains drawn from one sample of a study of response to subunit inactivated influenza vaccine. One entry per CDR3 protein, called by TCRdb with MiXCR from the RT-PCR reads. The sample gives about 650,000 distinct CDR3 sequences, 15% to 18% of which show up once; 9.5% to 13% is in the top ten. The sample consisted of PBMCs from blood, taken 11 to 12 days after vaccination. The source of these receptors is a man aged 45-65 years who received an inactivated influenza vaccine. Each CDR3 is given with its conserved first and last residue. The D gene is left open where the match is weak. A clone size is listed for some rows: how often the clone was seen (once, few, many), or a class if it is expanded.

j_call clone_size d_call v_call cdr3_aa cdr3_nt
TRBJ1-3 few . TRBV6-6 CASSLDRGNTIYF TGTGCCAGCAGTTTGGACAGAGGAAACACCATATATTTT
TRBJ2-5 many . TRBV10-3 CAISESFGTETQYF TGTGCCATCAGTGAGTCTTTTGGGACGGAGACCCAGTACTTC
TRBJ1-2 . . TRBV6-5 CASSWTDSSNYGYTF TGTGCCAGCAGTTGGACAGACTCTTCTAACTATGGCTACACCTTC
TRBJ2-7 . . TRBV11-2 CASSLGGEYEQYF TGTGCCAGCAGCTTAGGGGGAGAATACGAGCAGTACTTC
TRBJ2-6 few . TRBV5-4 CASSSDLSGANVLTF TGTGCCAGCAGCTCTGACCTCTCTGGGGCCAACGTCCTGACTTTC
TRBJ1-3 . . TRBV5-8 CASSSGRTHSGNTIYF TGTGCCAGCAGCTCGGGGAGGACCCACTCTGGAAACACCATATATTTT
TRBJ2-7 few . TRBV20-1 CSARGGRFREQYF TGCAGTGCTAGAGGCGGTCGGTTCCGCGAGCAGTACTTC
TRBJ2-7 few TRBD2 TRBV18 CASSPPGLAETYEQYF TGTGCCAGCTCACCCCCGGGACTAGCGGAAACCTACGAGCAGTACTTC
TRBJ2-1 . . TRBV9 CASSAHGPPDNEQFF TGTGCCAGCAGCGCCCACGGGCCCCCCGACAATGAGCAGTTCTTC
TRBJ2-1 . . TRBV2 CASSAGGGAYNEQFF TGTGCCAGCAGCGCAGGGGGGGGCGCCTACAATGAGCAGTTCTTC
TRBJ2-1 many . TRBV7-2 CASSLFVGSYNEQFF TGTGCCAGCAGCTTATTCGTGGGTAGTTACAATGAGCAGTTCTTC
TRBJ1-2 few . TRBV3-1 CASSQEMGAYGYTF TGTGCCAGCAGCCAAGAGATGGGGGCCTATGGCTACACCTTC
TRBJ1-4 . TRBD1 TRBV2 CASSEGNGQGGEKLFF TGTGCCAGCAGTGAAGGGAATGGACAGGGAGGCGAAAAACTGTTTTTT
TRBJ2-7 . . TRBV20-1 CSAPNGDASYEQYF TGCAGTGCTCCAAACGGGGACGCCTCCTACGAGCAGTACTTC
TRBJ2-7 few . TRBV18 CASSLLRDEQYF TGTGCCAGCTCATTGCTACGGGACGAGCAGTACTTC
TRBJ2-1 . . TRBV6-2/TRBV6-3 CASSHAGEQFF TGTGCCAGCAGCCACGCAGGCGAGCAGTTCTTC
TRBJ2-1 . . TRBV15 CATSRGSSGEQFF TGTGCCACCAGCAGAGGATCTTCCGGTGAGCAGTTCTTC
TRBJ1-1 few . TRBV9 CASSGISTVNTEAFF TGTGCCAGCAGCGGTATATCGACAGTGAACACTGAAGCTTTCTTT
TRBJ2-6 . . TRBV6-2/TRBV6-3 CASSYSGSQSSGANVLTF TGTGCCAGCAGTTACTCCGGTTCCCAAAGCTCTGGGGCCAACGTCCTGACTTTC
TRBJ2-3 . . TRBV28 CASSISKLESTDTQYF TGTGCCAGCAGCATATCAAAACTCGAGAGCACAGATACGCAGTATTTT